The 28 T cell receptor beta chains presented below share a single source sample, sequenced in a study of T cell responses to AZD1222 COVID-19 vaccine. Produced via immunoSEQ multiplex PCR; TCRdb's table is partial and in-frame only. The table includes some 75,000 clones, roughly 90% detected once. Sequences were derived from peripheral blood, sampled on day 0 of AZD1222 vaccination. Every receptor here comes from an adult in good health.

The gene calls are TRBV6-5 and TRBJ2-7; TRBD1 or TRBD2 may be the D gene (6 bases each). The CDR3 is 15 residues long. Germline V gene lookup returns CDR1 MNHEY and CDR2 SVGAGI. With 8 bases removed from V and 3 bases from J, the gap between germline ends came to 20 bases. CDR3 nucleotide sequence: TGTGCCAGCTGGCCGAGGGGGACTTCAAACTACGAGCAGTACTTC. It specifies CASWPRGTSNYEQYF.

This chain links TRBV19 with TRBJ1-2, with D perhaps matching TRBD1 (5 bases). The CDR3 covers 14 residues. V was shortened by 8 bases and J by 1 base, with 14 bases between the two germline ends. Germline-derived CDR1 and CDR2 are LNHDA and SQIVND (reference sequence). CDR3 sequence (DNA): TGTGCCAGTGTCCGGGACGGAAGTAACTATGGCTACACCTTC. It codes for CASVRDGSNYGYTF.

The rearrangement uses TRBV11-3 and TRBJ2-3, with D perhaps TRBD2 (5 bases). Germline values: CDR1 SGHNT, CDR2 YENEEA. The CDR3 runs 14 residues. Trimming shortened V by 5 bases and J by 2 bases, and 11 bases separated the two germline ends. The CDR3 loop reads CASSPPGDTDTQYF. DNA of the CDR3: TGTGCCAGCAGCCCTCCCGGGGACACAGATACGCAGTATTTT.

This clone was found once. The chain is built from TRBV5-1 and TRBJ2-7; D remains unclear. Germline lookup yields CDR1 SGHRS and CDR2 YFSETQ. This CDR3 has 14 amino acids. The V and J ends lost 0 bases and 0 bases respectively, with 7 bases between them. CDR3 region: CASSLALSSYEQYF. CDR3 in DNA: TGCGCCAGCAGCTTGGCGCTAAGCTCCTACGAGCAGTACTTC.

This clone was counted between two and nine times. The CDR3 reads CASSLGTSGFSHNEQFF. The CDR3 nucleotides are TGTGCCAGCAGCTTAGGGACTAGCGGATTTAGCCACAATGAGCAGTTCTTC. The chain uses TRBV11-2 and TRBJ2-1, with 10 nucleotides matching TRBD2. Looked up from germline, CDR1 is SGHAT and CDR2 is FQNNGV. V was pared by 1 base and J by 5 bases, with 8 bases of the junction left unmatched. This CDR3 region has 17 residues.

V gene TRBV7-2 combines with J gene TRBJ2-3; no firm D call. The germline V gene encodes CDR1 SGHTA and CDR2 FQGNSA. The V gene lost 3 bases and the J gene lost 5 bases, with 9 bases spanning the gap. The CDR3 length is 13 residues. CDR3 sequence (DNA): TGTGCCAGCAGCTTTTCTTTGGGAGATACGCAGTATTTT. Protein sequence: CASSFSLGDTQYF.

This clone was observed a single time. The CDR3 reads CATSVPPTGELFF. CDR3 DNA: TGTGCCACCAGTGTCCCCCCCACTGGGGAGCTGTTTTTT. The rearrangement links TRBV24-1 to TRBJ2-2; D gene ambiguous. The germline gives CDR1 KGHDR, CDR2 SFDVKD. With 5 bases removed from V and 8 bases from J, the gap between germline ends came to 11 bases. The CDR3 contains 13 residues.

The chain couples TRBV19 to TRBJ2-1, with TRBD2 matching over 7 bases. The CDR3 totals 14 residues. J gave up 4 bases and V 3 bases, and 3 bases lay outside the gene matches. The germline gives CDR1 LNHDA, CDR2 SQIVND (reference sequence). The CDR3 coding sequence is TGTGCCAGTAGTATGGAGCGGGGTTACAATGAGCAGTTCTTC. Encoded protein: CASSMERGYNEQFF. The full variable domain, in which reference TRBV19 and TRBJ2-1 provide the parts outside the CDR3, is DGGITQSPKYLFRKEGQNVTLSCEQNLNHDAMYWYRQDPGQGLRLIYYSQIVNDFQKGDIAEGYSVSREKKESFPLTVTSAQKNPTAFYLCASSMERGYNEQFFGPGTRLTVL.

The chain employs TRBV28 and TRBJ1-5; no definite D call. The CDR3 is made up of 16 amino acids. Germline V CDR1 and CDR2: MDHEN, SYDVKM. V dropped 3 bases and J dropped 2 bases, with 14 bases sitting between them. The CDR3 coding sequence is TGTGCCAGCAGTTTTATAGGGCGGCGGGGCAATCAGCCCCAGCATTTT. Protein sequence: CASSFIGRRGNQPQHF.

The chain employs TRBV28 and TRBJ1-6; TRBD1 is a possible D gene (5 bases). The V gene's germline CDR1 is MDHEN and CDR2 SYDVKM. The V gene lost 6 bases and the J gene lost 7 bases, with 13 bases spanning the gap. The CDR3 contains 14 residues. The CDR3 DNA reads TGTGCCAGCAGCCAGGGACGGCCAAATTCACCCCTCCACTTT. Translating it yields CASSQGRPNSPLHF.

The chain combines TRBV5-8 with TRBJ2-7; D may be TRBD1 (5 bases). Trimming removed 2 bases from V and 3 bases from J, with 6 bases in between. Germline CDR1 is SGHTS and CDR2 is YDEGEE. CDR3 length: 12 amino acids. CDR3: CASSFTGYEQYV. The CDR3 DNA reads TGTGCCAGCAGCTTTACAGGCTACGAGCAGTACGTC.

This chain connects TRBV5-1 to TRBJ1-1, with 7 bases that match TRBD1. With 2 bases clipped from V and 4 bases from J, the junction kept 5 bases outside the gene matches. The CDR3 totals 14 residues. Germline V CDR1 and CDR2: SGHRS, YFSETQ. The CDR3 sequence is CASSFQGDGTEAFF. CDR3 DNA sequence: TGCGCCAGCAGCTTCCAGGGGGATGGCACTGAAGCTTTCTTT.

The rearrangement links TRBV28 to TRBJ1-2; TRBD1 might be the D (5 bases). The germline V gene has CDR1 MDHEN and CDR2 SYDVKM. The V end lost 0 bases, the J end lost 4 bases, and 12 bases lay between the germline ends. The CDR3 has 15 amino acids. In DNA, the CDR3 is TGTGCCAGCAGTTTATGGCAGGGAGGGGTCTATGGCTACACCTTC. Residues: CASSLWQGGVYGYTF.

The V call is TRBV6-6, the J call TRBJ1-5; D is perhaps TRBD1 (6 bases). This CDR3 has 13 amino acids. Germline-derived CDR1 and CDR2 are MNHNY and SVGAGI (reference sequence). Between the trimmed V and J ends, which lost 8 bases and 4 bases, there was a span of 12 bases. This CDR3 is CASGRDTNQPQHF. CDR3 in DNA: TGTGCCAGCGGTAGGGACACTAATCAGCCCCAGCATTTT.

The chain is built from TRBV5-6 and TRBJ2-1, with 9 nucleotides matching TRBD2. From germline, CDR1 is SGHDT and CDR2 YYEEEE. Trimming cost V 2 bases and J 8 bases; bases outside gene matches: 2. This CDR3 comprises 13 residues. CDR3 loop: CASSFSGSYEQFF. CDR3 sequence (DNA): TGTGCCAGCAGCTTTAGCGGGAGTTATGAGCAGTTCTTC.

The gene calls are TRBV10-2 and TRBJ1-6; D unclear. The germline CDR1 and CDR2 sequences are WSHSY and SAAADI. The V and J ends lost 6 bases and 0 bases respectively, with 15 bases between them. This CDR3 has 17 residues. The CDR3 is CASRLDGISSYNSPLHF. The CDR3 nucleotides are TGCGCCAGCAGACTGGACGGGATTAGCTCCTATAATTCACCCCTCCACTTT.

The chain joins TRBV19 to TRBJ2-1, with 9 bases matching TRBD1. The CDR3 is made up of 16 amino acids. V trimming: 2 bases; J trimming: 6 bases; junction bases outside the gene matches: 8. CDR1 and CDR2 from the germline V gene are LNHDA and SQIVND (reference sequence). DNA of the CDR3: TGTGCCAGTAGTATACGACAGGGGGAAAGGGTCAATGAGCAGTTCTTC. Translated: CASSIRQGERVNEQFF. Using reference TRBV19 and TRBJ2-1 for the parts outside the CDR3, the full variable domain is DGGITQSPKYLFRKEGQNVTLSCEQNLNHDAMYWYRQDPGQGLRLIYYSQIVNDFQKGDIAEGYSVSREKKESFPLTVTSAQKNPTAFYLCASSIRQGERVNEQFFGPGTRLTVL.

The chain carries TRBV28 and TRBJ2-7; no definite D call. The CDR3 covers 11 residues. CDR1 and CDR2 from the germline V gene are MDHEN and SYDVKM. The V and J ends lost 3 bases and 5 bases respectively, with 5 bases between them. The CDR3 sequence is CASSFVDEQYF. The CDR3 coding sequence is TGTGCCAGCAGTTTTGTAGACGAGCAGTACTTC.

The rearrangement joins TRBV6-4 to TRBJ1-1; 7 bases map to TRBD1. Germline CDR1 MRHNA, CDR2 SNTAGT. The CDR3 is made up of 13 amino acids. J was trimmed by 5 bases and V by 4 bases; bases with no gene match: 4. The CDR3 nucleotides are TGTGCCAGCAGTGTCCACAGGGGTACTGAAGCTTTCTTT. Its translation is CASSVHRGTEAFF.

The V call is TRBV5-1, the J call TRBJ2-7; 10 nucleotides line up with TRBD2. CDR1 and CDR2 from the germline V gene are SGHRS and YFSETQ. V was pared by 4 bases and J by 4 bases, with 8 bases of the junction left unmatched. The CDR3 has 15 residues. CDR3 sequence reads: CASSLSSGSGYEQYF. DNA of the CDR3: TGCGCCAGCAGCCTTTCTAGCGGGAGTGGGTACGAGCAGTACTTC.

CDR3 protein: CASKGGPANTGELFF. CDR3 DNA sequence: TGTGCCAGCAAGGGGGGGCCGGCGAACACCGGGGAGCTGTTTTTT. V usage is TRBV6-5 and J usage is TRBJ2-2; tentatively, D is TRBD2 (7 bases). Trimming pared 7 bases from V and 0 bases from J, leaving 12 bases between. The V gene's germline CDR1 is MNHEY and CDR2 SVGAGI. The CDR3 runs to 15 residues.

This chain uses TRBV9 with TRBJ1-2; TRBD1 is a possible D gene (6 bases). This CDR3 contains 15 residues. The V end was cut by 4 bases, the J end by 6 bases, with 19 bases between. Per the germline V gene, CDR1 is SGDLS and CDR2 is YYNGEE. The CDR3 DNA sequence: TGTGCCAGCAGCCCGCAGGGGACGGGGATTGATGGCTACACCTTC. It is translated as CASSPQGTGIDGYTF.

V gene TRBV12-5 combines with J gene TRBJ1-4, with D hard to call. Germline assignment: CDR1 LGHNT and CDR2 FRNRAP. Trimming removed 0 bases at V and 8 bases at J, with 4 bases between. The CDR3 has 12 amino acids. The CDR3 loop is CASGLVPEKLFF. CDR3 bases: TGTGCTAGTGGTTTGGTTCCCGAAAAACTGTTTTTT. The full variable domain, its missing parts supplied by reference TRBV12-5 and TRBJ1-4, is DARVTQTPRHKVTEMGQEVTMRCQPILGHNTVFWYRQTMMQGLELLAYFRNRAPLDDSGMPKDRFSAEMPDATLATLKIQPSEPRDSAVYFCASGLVPEKLFFGSGTQLSVL.

Only a few counts were recorded for this clone. This sequence joins TRBV7-9 and TRBJ2-7; D call uncertain. The V end was cut by 3 bases, the J end by 3 bases, with 15 bases between. The V gene's germline CDR1 is SEHNR and CDR2 FQNEAQ (reference sequence). The CDR3 extends over 15 amino acids. CDR3 in amino acids: CASSLGKDLGYEQYF. The DNA for the CDR3 is TGTGCCAGCAGCTTGGGTAAGGACCTCGGCTACGAGCAGTACTTC.

The genes are TRBV4-2 and TRBJ2-1, with 10 bases that match TRBD2. V dropped 1 base and J dropped 6; count of bases not matched to a gene: 9. The CDR3 extends over 17 amino acids. CDR1 is LGHNA, CDR2 YNFKEQ, per germline. In DNA, the CDR3 is TGTGCCAGCAGCCAAGGGGCCATCCAGCGGGGGGGCAATGAGCAGTTCTTC. Its protein product is CASSQGAIQRGGNEQFF.

The chain employs TRBV29-1 and TRBJ1-1; TRBD1 is a possible D gene (6 bases). Germline V lookup: CDR1 SQVTM, CDR2 ANQGSEA. There are 14 residues in the CDR3. Deletions cut 7 bases from V and 5 bases from J, with 20 bases between. The CDR3 bases are TGCAGCGGATTCTCAGGGGCGATTAGGACTGAAGCTTTCTTT. Translated, it gives CSGFSGAIRTEAFF. Combining the CDR3 with reference TRBV29-1 and TRBJ1-1 gives the whole variable domain SAVISQKPSRDICQRGTSLTIQCQVDSQVTMMFWYRQQPGQSLTLIATANQGSEATYESGFVIDKFPISRPNLTFSTLTVSNMSPEDSSIYLCSGFSGAIRTEAFFGQGTRLTVV.

This clone was seen just once. The chain couples TRBV19 to TRBJ1-5; D ambiguous. Trimming removed 1 base from V and 7 bases from J, with 17 bases in between. The germline V gene encodes CDR1 LNHDA and CDR2 SQIVND (reference sequence). CDR3 length: 16 residues. CDR3 region: CASSIGPRGGDQPQHF. In nucleotides, the CDR3 is TGTGCCAGTAGTATAGGCCCACGGGGAGGCGACCAGCCCCAGCATTTT.

The CDR3 region is CASSLVRRETQYF. The DNA of the CDR3 is TGTGCCAGCAGCTTAGTGCGCCGGGAGACCCAGTACTTC. The V call is TRBV7-2, the J call TRBJ2-5; D unresolved. Germline V gene sequence: CDR1 SGHTA, CDR2 FQGNSA. The CDR3 has 13 residues. V lost 1 base and J 5 bases, leaving 8 bases between the germline ends.